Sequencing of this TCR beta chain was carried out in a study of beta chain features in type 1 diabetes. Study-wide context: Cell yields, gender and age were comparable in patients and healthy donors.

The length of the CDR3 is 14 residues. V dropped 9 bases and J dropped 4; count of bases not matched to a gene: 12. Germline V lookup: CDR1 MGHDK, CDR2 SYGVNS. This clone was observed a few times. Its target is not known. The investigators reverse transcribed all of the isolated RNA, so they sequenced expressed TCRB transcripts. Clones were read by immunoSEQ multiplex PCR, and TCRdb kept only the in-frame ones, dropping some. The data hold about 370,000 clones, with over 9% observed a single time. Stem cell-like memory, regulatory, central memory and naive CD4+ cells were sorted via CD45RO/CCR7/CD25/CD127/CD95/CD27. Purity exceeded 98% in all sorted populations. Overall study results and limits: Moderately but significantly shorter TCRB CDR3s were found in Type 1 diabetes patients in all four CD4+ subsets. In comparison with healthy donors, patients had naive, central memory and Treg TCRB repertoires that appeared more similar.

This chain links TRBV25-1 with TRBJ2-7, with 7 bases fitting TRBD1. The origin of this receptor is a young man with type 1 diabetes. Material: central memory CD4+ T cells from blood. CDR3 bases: TGTGCCAGAGATACCGGGACAGTTATTTACGAGCAGTACTTC. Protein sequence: CARDTGTVIYEQYF.